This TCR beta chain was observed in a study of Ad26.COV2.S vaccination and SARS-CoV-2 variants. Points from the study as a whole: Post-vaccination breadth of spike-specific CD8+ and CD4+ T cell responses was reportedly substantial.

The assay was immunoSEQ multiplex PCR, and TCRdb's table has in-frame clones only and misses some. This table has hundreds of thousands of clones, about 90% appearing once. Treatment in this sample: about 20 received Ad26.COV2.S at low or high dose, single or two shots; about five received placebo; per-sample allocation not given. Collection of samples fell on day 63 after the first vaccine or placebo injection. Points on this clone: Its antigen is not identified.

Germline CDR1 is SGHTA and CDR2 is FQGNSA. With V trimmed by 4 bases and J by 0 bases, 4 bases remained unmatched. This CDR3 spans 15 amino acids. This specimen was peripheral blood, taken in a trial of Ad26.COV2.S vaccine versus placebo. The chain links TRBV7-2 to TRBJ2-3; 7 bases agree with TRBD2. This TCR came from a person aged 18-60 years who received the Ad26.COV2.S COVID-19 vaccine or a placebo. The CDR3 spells CASSSRDYSTDTQYF. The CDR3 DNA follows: TGTGCCAGCAGCTCACGGGACTATAGCACAGATACGCAGTATTTT.